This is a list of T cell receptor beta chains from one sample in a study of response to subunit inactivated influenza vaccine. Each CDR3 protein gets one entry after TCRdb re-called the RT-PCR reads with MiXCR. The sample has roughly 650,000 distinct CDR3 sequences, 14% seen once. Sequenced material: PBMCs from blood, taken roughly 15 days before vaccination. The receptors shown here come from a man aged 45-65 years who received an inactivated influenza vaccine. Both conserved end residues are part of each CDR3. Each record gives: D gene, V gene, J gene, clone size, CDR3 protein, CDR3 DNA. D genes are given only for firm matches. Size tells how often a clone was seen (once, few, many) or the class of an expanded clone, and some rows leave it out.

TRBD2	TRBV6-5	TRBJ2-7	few	CASSYSTSGGAYEQYF	TGTGCCAGCAGTTACTCGACTAGCGGGGGGGCCTACGAGCAGTACTTC
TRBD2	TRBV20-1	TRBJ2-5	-	CSARAGGGSLRETQYF	TGCAGTGCTCGAGCTGGAGGCGGGAGCTTGAGGGAGACCCAGTACTTC
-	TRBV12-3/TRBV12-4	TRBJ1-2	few	CASSFEGYGYTF	TGTGCCAGCAGTTTTGAGGGGTATGGCTACACCTTC
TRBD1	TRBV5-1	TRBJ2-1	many	CASSPVGGYEQFF	TGCGCCAGCAGCCCCGTAGGGGGCTATGAGCAGTTCTTC
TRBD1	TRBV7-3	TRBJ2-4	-	CASSLGQGENIQYF	TGTGCCAGCAGCTTAGGACAGGGGGAAAACATTCAGTACTTC
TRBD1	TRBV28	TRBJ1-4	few	CASSPDRGPWKLFF	TGTGCCAGCAGCCCTGACAGGGGGCCCTGGAAACTGTTTTTT
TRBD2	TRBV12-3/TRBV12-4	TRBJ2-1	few	CASSWTSGGNEQFF	TGTGCCAGCAGTTGGACTAGCGGGGGAAATGAGCAGTTCTTC
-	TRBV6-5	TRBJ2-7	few	CASSYSVLPYEQYF	TGTGCCAGCAGTTACTCAGTCCTACCGTACGAGCAGTACTTC
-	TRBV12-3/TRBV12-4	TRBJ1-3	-	CASSPTSGSTIYF	TGTGCCAGCAGTCCTACCTCTGGAAGCACCATATATTTT
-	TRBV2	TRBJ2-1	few	CASFRPRVHEQFF	TGTGCCAGCTTTCGGCCAAGAGTCCATGAGCAGTTCTTC
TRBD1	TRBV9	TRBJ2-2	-	CASSQWTGLGTGELFF	TGTGCCAGCAGCCAGTGGACAGGGTTAGGAACCGGGGAGCTGTTTTTT
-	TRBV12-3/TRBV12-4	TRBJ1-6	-	CASSLSRAASPLHF	TGTGCCAGCAGTTTAAGCAGGGCTGCTTCACCCCTCCACTTT
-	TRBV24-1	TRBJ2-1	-	CATSAQPNEQFF	TGTGCCACCAGTGCCCAACCGAATGAGCAGTTCTTC
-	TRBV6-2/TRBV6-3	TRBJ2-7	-	CASSYEQGLAGYEQYF	TGTGCCAGCAGTTACGAACAGGGTTTGGCGGGCTACGAGCAGTACTTC
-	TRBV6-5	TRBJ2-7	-	CASSYRVDGRTAYEQYF	TGTGCCAGCAGTTATAGGGTGGACGGACGGACAGCCTACGAGCAGTACTTC
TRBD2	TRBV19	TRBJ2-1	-	CASSIGTSGRDEQFF	TGTGCCAGTAGTATCGGGACTAGCGGGAGGGATGAGCAGTTCTTC
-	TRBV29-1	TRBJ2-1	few	CSVVIQRAGGEQFF	TGCAGCGTTGTAATCCAGCGGGCCGGGGGTGAGCAGTTCTTC
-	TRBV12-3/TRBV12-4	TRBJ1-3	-	CASNQRGFAGNTIYF	TGTGCCAGCAACCAGAGGGGGTTCGCTGGAAACACCATATATTTT
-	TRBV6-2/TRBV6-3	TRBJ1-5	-	CASTPGAGNQPQHF	TGTGCCAGCACCCCGGGGGCTGGCAATCAGCCCCAGCATTTT
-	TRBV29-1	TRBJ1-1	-	CSVVGQRSLRGTEAFF	TGCAGCGTGGTTGGACAGCGATCTTTAAGAGGGACTGAAGCTTTCTTT
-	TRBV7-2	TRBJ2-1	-	CASSSVGRARSYNEQFF	TGTGCCAGCAGTTCCGTCGGCAGGGCACGCTCCTACAATGAGCAGTTCTTC
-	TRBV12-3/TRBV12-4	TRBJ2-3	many	CASSLDGTATDTQYF	TGTGCCAGCAGTTTAGATGGGACCGCGACAGATACGCAGTATTTT
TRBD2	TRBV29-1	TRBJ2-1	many	CSVEDIAGLYNEQFF	TGCAGCGTTGAAGATATAGCGGGGCTATACAATGAGCAGTTCTTC
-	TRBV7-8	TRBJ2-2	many	CASTQRGGGTGELFF	TGTGCCAGCACGCAGCGAGGGGGGGGGACCGGGGAGCTGTTTTTT
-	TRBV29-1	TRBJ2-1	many	CSATPTSEHEQFF	TGCAGCGCCACTCCAACTTCCGAACATGAGCAGTTCTTC
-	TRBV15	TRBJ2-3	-	CATSLPGGSDTQYF	TGTGCCACCAGTTTGCCAGGAGGCTCAGATACGCAGTATTTT
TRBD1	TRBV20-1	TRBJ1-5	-	CSASETGGNQPQHF	TGCAGTGCTAGCGAGACAGGGGGCAATCAGCCCCAGCATTTT